The clone carrying this T cell receptor (beta chain) was seen a handful of times. Preparation of TCR beta libraries was done by quantitative 5'-RACE with molecular barcodes. Via MiXCR, TCRdb re-called the 5' RACE reads, giving one row per CDR3 protein. The sample carries around 300,000 distinct CDR3 sequences, roughly 15% recorded once. Germline CDR1 and CDR2: SNHLY and FYNNEI. The CDR3 runs 14 residues. V was trimmed by 8 bases and J by 4 bases, leaving 17 bases between them. This sample was included in a study of CD8 T cells in ankylosing spondylitis. The sample was blood, either unsorted or a sorted T cell fraction (not recorded which). This chain uses TRBV2 with TRBJ1-2, with a possible D match to TRBD1 (6 bases). The source is a male donor with ankylosing spondylitis or in good health (not recorded which). As DNA, the CDR3 is TGTGCCAGCCAGGGGACGGAGGTTTCCTATGGCTACACCTTC. It translates to CASQGTEVSYGYTF.